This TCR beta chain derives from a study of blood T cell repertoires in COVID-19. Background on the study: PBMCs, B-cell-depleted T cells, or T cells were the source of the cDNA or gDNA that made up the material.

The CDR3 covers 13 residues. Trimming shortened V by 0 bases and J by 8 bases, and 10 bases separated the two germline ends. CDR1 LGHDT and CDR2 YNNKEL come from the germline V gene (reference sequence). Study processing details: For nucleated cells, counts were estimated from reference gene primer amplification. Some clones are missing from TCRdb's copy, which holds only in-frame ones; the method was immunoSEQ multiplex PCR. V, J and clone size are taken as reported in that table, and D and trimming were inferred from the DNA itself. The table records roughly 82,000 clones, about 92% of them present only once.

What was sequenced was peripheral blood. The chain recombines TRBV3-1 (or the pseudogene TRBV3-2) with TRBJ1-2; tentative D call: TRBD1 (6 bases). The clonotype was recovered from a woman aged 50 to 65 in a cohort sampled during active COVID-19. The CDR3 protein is CASSQDGGRGYTF. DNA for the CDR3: TGTGCCAGCAGCCAAGATGGGGGCAGAGGCTACACCTTC.